These 18 T cell receptor beta chains were sequenced from one sample in a study of T-cell reconstitution after alpha-beta-depleted transplantation in children. TCRbeta library construction was performed incorporating unique molecular identifiers. TCRdb re-derived calls from the PCR reads in MiXCR, one entry per CDR3 protein. The repertoire holds fewer than 750,000 distinct CDR3 sequences, with approximately 22% as singletons. Specimen: PBMCs, mostly from graft donor cells, collected 360 days after TCRalphabeta/CD19-depleted stem cell transplant. The receptors come from a boy less than two years old who had a stem cell transplant for acute myeloid leukemia, so the T cells may come from the graft donor.

This clonotype was counted a few times. The chain has TRBV7-8 and TRBJ2-5; no clear D. This CDR3 region has 10 residues. V lost 5 bases to trimming and J lost 5 bases, with 3 bases between them. Germline V lookup: CDR1 SGHVS, CDR2 FQNEAQ. The chain's CDR3 is CASSTETQYF. The CDR3, as DNA: TGTGCCAGCAGCACCGAGACCCAGTACTTC.

This clonotype was found many times. The V gene is TRBV7-2, the J gene TRBJ2-1; TRBD2 is a possible D gene (6 bases). Per germline, CDR1 SGHTA and CDR2 FQGNSA. The CDR3 is made up of 15 amino acids. Trimming pared 3 bases from V and 6 bases from J, leaving 15 bases between. The CDR3 DNA is TGTGCCAGCAGCTTGTCGACTAGTACCAGCAATGAGCAGTTCTTC. It translates to CASSLSTSTSNEQFF.

This clonotype has just a few counts. The J gene is TRBJ2-6, the V gene TRBV20-1, with D maybe TRBD2 (6 bases). V lost 3 bases, J lost 1 base, and 7 bases lay in between. This CDR3 is 14 amino acids long. CDR1 is DFQATT and CDR2 is SNEGSKA in the germline V gene (reference sequence). The CDR3 here is CSARAGSGANVLTF. The CDR3 nucleotides are TGCAGTGCTAGGGCGGGGTCTGGGGCCAACGTCCTGACTTTC.

This clonotype was counted a single time. The rearrangement joins TRBV6-1 to TRBJ2-7, with 7 nucleotides matching TRBD1. The V gene end was trimmed by 6 bases and the J gene end by 0 bases; junction bases not matched to a gene: 8. This CDR3 region has 15 residues. Germline V gene lookup returns CDR1 MNHNS and CDR2 SASEGT. CDR3 nucleotides: TGTGCCAGCAGGGGGGCGGACAGGAGCTCCTACGAGCAGTACGTC. Its protein is CASRGADRSSYEQYV.

The genes are TRBV20-1 and TRBJ2-1, with D unresolved. The length of the CDR3 is 15 residues. Germline assignment: CDR1 DFQATT and CDR2 SNEGSKA (reference sequence). V was shortened by 1 base and J by 4 bases, with 14 bases between the two germline ends. The CDR3 DNA is TGCAGTGCTAGAGTAGGCACGTTGGGATACAATGAGCAGTTCTTC. Encoded protein: CSARVGTLGYNEQFF.

This clonotype showed up just a few times. The chain combines TRBV6-1 with TRBJ2-6, with D possibly TRBD1 on 5 matching bases. Trimming took 6 bases from V and 1 from J, leaving 10 bases between them. Looked up from germline, CDR1 is MNHNS and CDR2 is SASEGT. The CDR3 spans 15 residues. The CDR3 loop reads CASRPDRSGANVLTF. The CDR3 DNA is TGTGCCAGCAGACCCGACAGATCTGGGGCCAACGTCCTGACTTTC.

Many counts were recorded for this clonotype. J is TRBJ2-3 and V is TRBV28, with 10 bases that match TRBD1. This CDR3 region has 15 residues. V trimming: 8 bases; J trimming: 3 bases; junction bases outside the gene matches: 8. Germline values: CDR1 MDHEN, CDR2 SYDVKM. CDR3 sequence: CASSSPGQGTDTQYF. The CDR3 region has the DNA TGTGCCAGCTCTTCTCCGGGACAGGGGACAGATACGCAGTATTTT.

The V gene is TRBV5-1, the J gene TRBJ2-1; D could derive from TRBD1 or TRBD2 (5 bases each). The CDR3 totals 13 residues. CDR1 is SGHRS, CDR2 YFSETQ, per germline. V lost 3 bases, J lost 4 bases, and 8 bases lay in between. CDR3 sequence (DNA): TGCGCCAGCAGCTGGGACGTATACAATGAGCAGTTCTTC. Encoded protein: CASSWDVYNEQFF. Combining the CDR3 with reference TRBV5-1 and TRBJ2-1 gives the whole variable domain KAGVTQTPRYLIKTRGQQVTLSCSPISGHRSVSWYQQTPGQGLQFLFEYFSETQRNKGNFPGRFSGRQFSNSRSEMNVSTLELGDSALYLCASSWDVYNEQFFGPGTRLTVL.

This clonotype has only a few counts. This sequence joins TRBV5-6 and TRBJ2-7, with 8 bases aligning to TRBD1. The V and J ends lost 1 base and 6 bases, in that order; junction bases with no gene match: 9. The CDR3 runs to 15 residues. Per the germline V gene, CDR1 is SGHDT and CDR2 is YYEEEE. CDR3 sequence reads: CASSLITGGVGEQYF. The DNA of the CDR3 is TGTGCCAGCAGCTTGATTACAGGGGGAGTGGGCGAGCAGTACTTC.

At least ten counts were recorded for this clonotype. The rearrangement links TRBV28 to TRBJ2-1; no clear D. V was pared by 5 bases and J by 9 bases, with 29 bases between. The CDR3 consists of 18 residues. Germline-derived CDR1 and CDR2 are MDHEN and SYDVKM. The DNA for the CDR3 is TGTGCCAGCAGTATACCTCATATCGGGCTCCGCCGAGTGGGTGAGCAGTTCTTC. It is translated as CASSIPHIGLRRVGEQFF.

The chain has TRBV7-9 and TRBJ2-2; D gene uncertain. Trimming took off 7 bases at V and 5 bases at J, with 11 bases between the two ends. This CDR3 has 13 amino acids. Per the germline V gene, CDR1 is SEHNR and CDR2 is FQNEAQ (reference sequence). For the CDR3, the DNA is TGTGCCAGCATTCCTTGGCAGACCGGGGAGCTGTTTTTT. It specifies CASIPWQTGELFF.

This clonotype was seen many times. This rearrangement joins TRBV7-2 to TRBJ2-3; unclear D gene. The CDR3 extends over 17 amino acids. Germline CDR1 and CDR2: SGHTA and FQGNSA. V lost 0 bases and J 1 base, leaving 14 bases between the germline ends. CDR3 protein: CASSLARRAMGTDTQYF. The CDR3 DNA reads TGTGCCAGCAGCTTAGCGAGGAGAGCAATGGGCACAGATACGCAGTATTTT.

This clonotype was seen only a few times. V gene TRBV7-9 combines with J gene TRBJ2-7; no clear D gene. Trimming took 5 bases from V and 1 from J, leaving 9 bases between them. Germline assignment: CDR1 SEHNR and CDR2 FQNEAQ (reference sequence). This CDR3 comprises 13 residues. This CDR3 reads CASSLTTSYEQYF. The CDR3 DNA follows: TGTGCCAGCAGCCTCACCACATCCTACGAGCAGTACTTC.

This chain links TRBV9 with TRBJ1-6; D possibly corresponds to TRBD1 (5 bases). CDR1 is SGDLS and CDR2 is YYNGEE in the germline V gene. With 4 bases removed from V and 5 bases from J, the gap between germline ends came to 13 bases. The CDR3 is 15 amino acids. CDR3 nucleotides: TGTGCCAGCAGCTACGCGGGGGAGGATAATTCACCCCTCCACTTT. Translation gives CASSYAGEDNSPLHF.

A few counts support this clonotype. The junction departs from germline at one end; a sequencing error may be responsible. This chain uses TRBV6-5 with TRBJ2-6, with D possibly being TRBD2 (8 bases). CDR1 is MNHEY and CDR2 is SVGAGI in the germline V gene. The CDR3 sequence is 17 residues long. DNA of the CDR3: TGTGCCAGCAGGACGGGGGGGACAGTCTCTGGGGCCAACGCCCTGACTTTC. Translated: CASRTGGTVSGANALTF.

The genes are TRBV5-4 and TRBJ2-7; the D gene is possibly TRBD2 (5 bases). This CDR3 contains 13 residues. Germline V gene sequence: CDR1 SGHNT, CDR2 YYREEE (reference sequence). Trimming stripped 0 bases from V and 5 bases from J, with 9 bases between. The CDR3, as DNA: TGTGCCAGCAGCTTGGGGGGAGTGAACGAGCAGTACGTC. This sequence encodes CASSLGGVNEQYV.

Only a few counts were recorded for this clonotype. The chain combines TRBV6-4 with TRBJ2-1, with 7 bases identical to TRBD1. The CDR3 extends over 13 amino acids. Trimming took 3 bases from V and 9 from J; bases not matched to a gene: 5. The germline V gene encodes CDR1 MRHNA and CDR2 SNTAGT. The CDR3 DNA follows: TGTGCCAGCAGTGAAGGGGGCAGGGGTGAGCAGTTCTTC. It yields the protein CASSEGGRGEQFF.

This clonotype has ten or more counts. The chain carries TRBV20-1 and TRBJ1-1; D is uncertain. Germline V gene data show CDR1 as DFQATT and CDR2 as SNEGSKA (reference sequence). This CDR3 contains 13 residues. V shed 3 bases and J shed 3 bases, with 11 bases lying between them. This CDR3 is CSASPRRDTEAFF. In DNA, the CDR3 is TGCAGTGCTAGCCCCAGGAGGGACACTGAAGCTTTCTTT.